The 32 T cell receptor beta chains reported below all come from one sample, sequenced in a study of technical replicates of blood from four donors. TCRdb's copy holds only in-frame clones and misses some; the assay was immunoSEQ multiplex PCR. The table has about 80,000 clones, around 97% seen once. The material sequenced was T cells isolated from PBMCs. These TCRs come from a human donor in good health.

V gene TRBV19 combines with J gene TRBJ2-1; D remains ambiguous. V gave up 1 base and J gave up 4 bases, with 17 bases separating them. This CDR3 is 17 amino acids long. Germline loops: CDR1 LNHDA, CDR2 SQIVND (reference sequence). The CDR3 spells CASSIVRVRPSYNEQFF. The CDR3 DNA reads TGTGCCAGTAGTATAGTTCGGGTCAGACCGTCGTACAATGAGCAGTTCTTC.

The V gene is TRBV2, the J gene TRBJ2-7; 8 nucleotides line up with TRBD1. CDR3 size: 14 residues. The V segment lost 7 bases and the J segment 2 bases; nucleotides outside the gene matches: 7. Germline lookup yields CDR1 SNHLY and CDR2 FYNNEI. The CDR3 nucleotides are TGTGCCAGCATGTGGACAGGGTCAACCTACGAGCAGTACTTC. As protein: CASMWTGSTYEQYF. The variable domain in full, completed from reference TRBV2 and TRBJ2-7, reads EPEVTQTPSHQVTQMGQEVILRCVPISNHLYFYWYRQILGQKVEFLVSFYNNEISEKSEIFDDQFSVERPDGSNFTLKIRSTKLEDSAMYFCASMWTGSTYEQYFGPGTRLTVT.

This clone was seen a handful of times. This chain uses TRBV7-3 with TRBJ1-2; 8 positions match TRBD1. The germline V gene has CDR1 SGHTA and CDR2 FQGTGA. With 4 bases clipped from V and 6 bases from J, the junction kept 4 bases outside the gene matches. The CDR3 sequence is 13 residues long. The CDR3 spells CASSSQGANGYTF. The CDR3 DNA reads as TGTGCCAGCAGCTCGCAGGGGGCAAATGGCTACACCTTC. Combining the CDR3 with reference TRBV7-3 and TRBJ1-2 gives the whole variable domain GAGVSQTPSNKVTEKGKYVELRCDPISGHTALYWYRQSLGQGPEFLIYFQGTGAADDSGLPNDRFFAVRPEGSVSTLKIQRTERGDSAVYLCASSSQGANGYTFGSGTRLTVV.

The V and J genes are TRBV6-1 and TRBJ2-7, with 8 bases matching TRBD2. CDR3 length: 14 amino acids. V shed 7 bases, J shed 2 bases, and the junction held 7 bases outside the gene matches. Germline V CDR1 and CDR2: MNHNS, SASEGT. This CDR3 reads CASILGLAAYEQYF. As DNA, the CDR3 is TGTGCCAGCATTCTCGGACTAGCAGCCTACGAGCAGTACTTC.

The chain combines TRBV6-6 with TRBJ1-1, with D possibly matching TRBD1 (5 bases). The germline gives CDR1 MNHNY, CDR2 SVGAGI (reference sequence). The V gene lost 8 bases and the J gene lost 11 bases, with 12 bases spanning the gap. The CDR3 totals 10 residues. CDR3 nucleotide sequence: TGTGCCAGCGGAGGGGTAGGGGCTTTCTTT. The encoded protein is CASGGVGAFF.

This chain uses TRBV5-1 with TRBJ1-2, with D perhaps matching TRBD1 (5 bases). Germline-derived CDR1 and CDR2 are SGHRS and YFSETQ. This CDR3 region has 15 residues. The ends were cut back, 7 bases at V and 0 bases at J, with 16 bases in the middle. The CDR3 reads CASGGSRDSNYGYTF. CDR3 bases: TGCGCCAGCGGTGGGAGCAGGGACTCTAACTATGGCTACACCTTC. Combining the CDR3 with reference TRBV5-1 and TRBJ1-2 gives the whole variable domain KAGVTQTPRYLIKTRGQQVTLSCSPISGHRSVSWYQQTPGQGLQFLFEYFSETQRNKGNFPGRFSGRQFSNSRSEMNVSTLELGDSALYLCASGGSRDSNYGYTFGSGTRLTVV.

This chain links TRBV5-5 with TRBJ1-1; TRBD1 matches 7 bases. Germline V gene data show CDR1 as SGHKS and CDR2 as YYEKEE (reference sequence). The CDR3 contains 15 residues. Trimming cost V 7 bases and J 8 bases; bases outside gene matches: 17. The CDR3 spells CASFHLETGEAEAFF. As DNA, the CDR3 is TGTGCCAGCTTTCACTTGGAAACAGGGGAGGCAGAAGCTTTCTTT.

V gene TRBV12-2 combines with J gene TRBJ1-5; no check of the table's D call, TRBD1, against the DNA was made. TRBV12-2 is labeled a pseudogene. The CDR3 runs 16 residues. The CDR3 sequence is CASRSRTVPGDQPQHF. The CDR3 coding sequence is TGTGCAAGTCGCTCGAGGACAGTCCCTGGGGATCAGCCCCAGCATTTT.

V and J are TRBV5-6 and TRBJ1-4; 12 nucleotides match TRBD1. From germline, CDR1 is SGHDT and CDR2 YYEEEE. Unmatched junction bases numbered 2, after V lost 4 bases and J lost 7 bases. This CDR3 has 14 amino acids. The CDR3 sequence is CASSAGQGAEKLFF. DNA of the CDR3: TGTGCCAGCAGCGCGGGACAGGGGGCTGAAAAACTGTTTTTT. Combining the CDR3 with reference TRBV5-6 and TRBJ1-4 gives the whole variable domain DAGVTQSPTHLIKTRGQQVTLRCSPKSGHDTVSWYQQALGQGPQFIFQYYEEEERQRGNFPDRFSGHQFPNYSSELNVNALLLGDSALYLCASSAGQGAEKLFFGSGTQLSVL.

The gene calls are TRBV20-1 and TRBJ2-3; D might be TRBD2 (5 bases). Germline V gene sequence: CDR1 DFQATT, CDR2 SNEGSKA (reference sequence). V lost 5 bases, J lost 11 bases, and 14 bases lay in between. The CDR3 contains 11 residues. CDR3 loop: CSAAFHEGQYF. CDR3 sequence (DNA): TGCAGTGCTGCCTTTCACGAGGGGCAGTATTTT.

Details on this clone: The junction and the germline gene differ at one end; a read error may be behind it. The CDR3 here is CASSPGTGSTQPQHF. CDR3 bases: TGTGCCAGCAGCCCCGGGACAGGGAGCACTCAGCCCCAGCATTTT. The chain joins TRBV5-6 to TRBJ1-5; 9 bases are a match to TRBD1. The germline gives CDR1 SGHDT, CDR2 YYEEEE. The CDR3 extends over 15 amino acids.

The chain uses TRBV2 and TRBJ2-7; D gene unclear. There are 12 residues in the CDR3. V lost 5 bases and J lost 4, with 9 bases in between. Looked up from germline, CDR1 is SNHLY and CDR2 is FYNNEI. The CDR3 region is CASSTAPYEQYF. The CDR3 DNA follows: TGTGCCAGCAGTACAGCTCCATACGAGCAGTACTTC.

The gene calls are TRBV28 and TRBJ1-4; 9 bases are a match to TRBD1. Germline assignment: CDR1 MDHEN and CDR2 SYDVKM. There are 18 residues in the CDR3. Germline trimming cut 7 bases from V and 10 bases from J; bases unmatched to any gene: 22. CDR3 nucleotides: TGTGCCAGCATCTTCTCCGGGACAGGGAGGCCCCCAGTCGGAAAACTGTTTTTT. It yields the protein CASIFSGTGRPPVGKLFF.

V usage is TRBV11-2 and J usage is TRBJ1-2; 8 nucleotides align to TRBD1. Germline V gene sequence: CDR1 SGHAT, CDR2 FQNNGV. The CDR3 consists of 18 residues. The V and J ends lost 1 base and 6 bases, in that order; junction bases with no gene match: 16. The CDR3 here is CASSLASGQGFSTDGYTF. CDR3 sequence (DNA): TGTGCCAGCAGCTTAGCTTCCGGACAGGGTTTTTCTACGGATGGCTACACCTTC.

This clone was observed once. A read error may produce the germline difference seen at one junction end. The V call is TRBV29-1, the J call TRBJ2-1, with D perhaps matching TRBD2 (6 bases). Looked up from germline, CDR1 is SQVTM and CDR2 is ANQGSEA. CDR3 size: 20 residues. CDR3 bases: TGCAGCGTCGTAGTCCGTTTGGGTAATCGAGAAGCGGGCTCCAACAATGAGCAGTTCTTC. As protein: CSVVVRLGNREAGSNNEQFF.

The V and J genes are TRBV6-5 and TRBJ1-1; D call uncertain. Germline-derived CDR1 and CDR2 are MNHEY and SVGAGI. Trimming removed 0 bases at V and 5 bases at J, with 4 bases between. The CDR3 extends over 12 amino acids. This CDR3 is CASSYSRTEAFF. CDR3 DNA sequence: TGTGCCAGCAGTTACTCGAGGACTGAAGCTTTCTTT.

The genes are TRBV6-5 and TRBJ1-4; possibly TRBD1 for D (6 bases). V was clipped by 5 bases and J by 7 bases, with 14 bases between them. Germline V gene lookup returns CDR1 MNHEY and CDR2 SVGAGI. This CDR3 contains 14 residues. The CDR3 is CASSPSPGVEKLFF. Here the CDR3 DNA reads TGTGCCAGCAGTCCATCTCCAGGGGTTGAAAAACTGTTTTTT.

Only one count was recorded for this clone. CDR3: CASSQNPRGGDYGYTF. The DNA for the CDR3 is TGTGCCAGCAGTCAAAACCCGAGGGGGGGAGACTATGGCTACACCTTC. The genes are TRBV9 and TRBJ1-2; a weak D match, TRBD1 (6 bases). Trimming removed 5 bases from V and 3 bases from J, with 20 bases in between. The CDR3 extends over 16 amino acids. CDR1 is SGDLS and CDR2 is YYNGEE in the germline V gene. The complete variable domain, with remaining parts taken from reference TRBV9 and TRBJ1-2, reads DSGVTQTPKHLITATGQRVTLRCSPRSGDLSVYWYQQSLDQGLQFLIQYYNGEERAKGNILERFSAQQFPDLHSELNLSSLELGDSALYFCASSQNPRGGDYGYTFGSGTRLTVV.

The V and J genes are TRBV10-1 and TRBJ1-4, with 9 nucleotides matching TRBD1. This CDR3 has 18 residues. The ends lost 5 bases at V and 0 bases at J; junction bases unmatched: 10. Germline-derived CDR1 and CDR2 are WNHNN and SYGVQD (reference sequence). CDR3 nucleotide sequence: TGCGCCAGCAGTCAATCCGGGACAGGGTCTGCAACTAATGAAAAACTGTTTTTT. This codes for CASSQSGTGSATNEKLFF.

The CDR3 protein is CASSGPGRDTEAFF. The DNA of the CDR3 is TGTGCCAGCAGTGGACCGGGAAGGGACACTGAAGCTTTCTTT. V is TRBV6-1 and J is TRBJ1-1, with D unresolved. Germline CDR1 is MNHNS and CDR2 is SASEGT. Trimming removed 4 bases at V and 3 bases at J, with 12 bases between. The CDR3 consists of 14 residues.

The rearrangement uses TRBV6-5 and TRBJ2-7; TRBD2 aligns across 7 bases. The CDR3 runs 16 residues. The junction had 15 bases not matched to a gene; V was cut back by 4 bases and J by 6 bases. In germline, CDR1 is MNHEY, CDR2 SVGAGI. In nucleotides, the CDR3 is TGTGCCAGCAGTTCGACTCCCGGACTAGGTAGTGTCGAGCAGTACTTC. It is translated as CASSSTPGLGSVEQYF.

The chain recombines TRBV2 with TRBJ1-1; tentatively, D is TRBD1 (6 bases). Deletions cut 1 base from V and 11 bases from J, with 11 bases between. Per germline, CDR1 SNHLY and CDR2 FYNNEI. The CDR3 sequence is 12 residues long. The CDR3 coding sequence is TGTGCCAGCAGTGAAGATATGGGGGCCGCTTTCTTT. The encoded protein is CASSEDMGAAFF.

This clone was observed a handful of times. The rearrangement uses TRBV30 and TRBJ1-1; the D is unclear. The CDR3 totals 10 residues. V shed 4 bases and J shed 7 bases, with 7 bases lying between them. Germline loops: CDR1 GTSNPN, CDR2 SVGIG (reference sequence). CDR3: CAWKEGEAFF. CDR3 DNA sequence: TGTGCCTGGAAGGAGGGTGAAGCTTTCTTT.

This clone was seen a handful of times. The gene calls are TRBV11-2 and TRBJ2-3; 10 bases map to TRBD1. Germline V lookup: CDR1 SGHAT, CDR2 FQNNGV. The CDR3 contains 15 residues. The V segment lost 8 bases and the J segment 7 bases; nucleotides outside the gene matches: 12. CDR3 nucleotide sequence: TGTGCCAGCCGGGATATAAGGGGACAGGGGCATACGCAGTATTTT. It specifies CASRDIRGQGHTQYF.

This rearrangement joins TRBV7-3 to TRBJ1-1, with unresolved D. The length of the CDR3 is 15 residues. Trimming removed 5 bases from V and 1 base from J, with 14 bases in between. The V gene's germline CDR1 is SGHTA and CDR2 FQGTGA. CDR3 sequence reads: CASSPTLVQNTEAFF. The CDR3 bases are TGTGCCAGCAGCCCCACCCTTGTACAGAACACTGAAGCTTTCTTT.

This chain connects TRBV9 to TRBJ1-3; D remains ambiguous. Germline CDR1 reads SGDLS; CDR2 reads YYNGEE. Trimming shortened V by 0 bases and J by 4 bases, and 11 bases separated the two germline ends. The CDR3 has 15 residues. The CDR3 bases are TGTGCCAGCAGCGTAGGAGTTGTTCGGGGAAACACCATATATTTT. Its protein product is CASSVGVVRGNTIYF.

Here the CDR3 reads CASNYPGLVSTDTQYF. The CDR3 DNA sequence: TGTGCCAGCAACTATCCCGGTCTGGTTTCCACAGATACGCAGTATTTT. The V and J genes are TRBV7-9 and TRBJ2-3; D is uncertain. Germline V lookup: CDR1 SEHNR, CDR2 FQNEAQ (reference sequence). This CDR3 is built from 16 residues. Trimming left V 7 bases short and J 2 bases short, with 19 bases between.

This chain uses TRBV4-1 with TRBJ2-1; 9 positions match TRBD1. In germline, CDR1 is MGHRA, CDR2 YSYEKL. The CDR3 runs 16 residues. Unmatched junction bases numbered 7, after V lost 1 base and J lost 6 bases. CDR3 DNA: TGCGCCAGCAGCCAAGCCCAAGGGGACAGGGTCAATGAGCAGTTCTTC. This translates into CASSQAQGDRVNEQFF.

The chain carries TRBV30 and TRBJ1-1; D remains unclear. The CDR3 totals 13 residues. V was clipped by 4 bases and J by 13 bases, with 22 bases between them. Per the germline V gene, CDR1 is GTSNPN and CDR2 is SVGIG (reference sequence). DNA for the CDR3: TGTGCCTGGATTTTTGCCGGGTCCCTAAGAGGTTTCTTT. As protein: CAWIFAGSLRGFF.

This chain joins TRBV20-1 and TRBJ2-7; D ambiguous. CDR1 DFQATT and CDR2 SNEGSKA come from the germline V gene (reference sequence). This CDR3 has 11 residues. V gave up 6 bases and J gave up 3 bases, with 9 bases separating them. The CDR3 region has the DNA TGCAGTGCCAAGCTCCACTACGAGCAGTACTTC. Amino acid sequence: CSAKLHYEQYF.

The chain carries TRBV11-1 and TRBJ2-7; 7 bases agree with TRBD2. The germline V gene has CDR1 SGHAT and CDR2 FQDESV (reference sequence). V was pared by 4 bases and J by 4 bases, with 13 bases of the junction left unmatched. The CDR3 has 16 amino acids. Written as DNA, the CDR3 is TGTGCCAGCAGCTCCCTTTTTTCCGGGGGGAGATACGAGCAGTACTTC. Residues: CASSSLFSGGRYEQYF. Complete variable domain (other parts from reference TRBV11-1 and TRBJ2-7): EAEVAQSPRYKITEKSQAVAFWCDPISGHATLYWYRQILGQGPELLVQFQDESVVDDSQLPKDRFSAERLKGVDSTLKIQPAELGDSAMYLCASSSLFSGGRYEQYFGPGTRLTVT.

The chain is built from TRBV5-1 and TRBJ2-3, with 9 nucleotides matching TRBD1. V was clipped by 4 bases and J by 3 bases; unmatched bases: 3. The CDR3 consists of 14 residues. The germline CDR1 and CDR2 sequences are SGHRS and YFSETQ. The CDR3 region has the DNA TGCGCCAGCAGCGAAGGACAGGGGACAGATACGCAGTATTTT. Its protein is CASSEGQGTDTQYF.